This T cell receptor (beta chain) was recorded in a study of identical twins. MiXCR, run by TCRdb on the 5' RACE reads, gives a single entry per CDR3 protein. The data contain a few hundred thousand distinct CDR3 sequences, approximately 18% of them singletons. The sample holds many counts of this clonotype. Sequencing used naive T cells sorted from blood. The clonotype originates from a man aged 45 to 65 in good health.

The CDR3 region has the DNA TGCGCCAGCAGCTTGGAAAGCACAGATACGCAGTATTTT. This codes for CASSLESTDTQYF. The chain links TRBV5-1 to TRBJ2-3; D gene ambiguous. This CDR3 has 13 amino acids. Trimming took off 0 bases at V and 0 bases at J, with 2 bases between the two ends. The germline gives CDR1 SGHRS, CDR2 YFSETQ.